This TCR beta chain was identified in a study of OX40 agonist ivuxolimab in advanced cancers. Background on the study: Partial responses were achieved by three patients, one with hepatocellular carcinoma and two with cutaneous melanoma.

TCRdb's table, derived via immunoSEQ multiplex PCR, lists solely in-frame clones and lacks some. The table records 65,000 to 95,000 clones, around 92% of them present only once. The CDR3 has 16 residues. V dropped 4 bases and J dropped 5; count of bases not matched to a gene: 12. Germline lookup yields CDR1 SGHRS and CDR2 YFSETQ. This TCR was recovered from an adult with an advanced solid tumor such as melanoma, head and neck, liver or kidney cancer. The rearrangement uses TRBV5-1 and TRBJ2-5; TRBD1 agrees at 9 bases. The sequences come from CD4+ or CD8+ T cells sorted from blood, collected in a trial of the OX40 agonist ivuxolimab. The CDR3 protein is CASSVSGTGSRETQYF. Here the CDR3 DNA reads TGCGCCAGCAGCGTGTCCGGGACAGGGTCGCGGGAGACCCAGTACTTC.